This T cell receptor (beta chain) was sequenced during a study of CD8 T cells in Susac syndrome. Germline V CDR1 and CDR2: MNHEY, SVGEGT. Trimming stripped 1 base from V and 0 bases from J, with 4 bases between. This CDR3 region has 13 residues. The authors reverse transcribed roughly 0.5 to 1 ug RNA with random hexamers. TCRdb redid the calling of the immunoSEQ multiplex PCR reads with MiXCR, one entry per CDR3 protein. The sample records 150,000 to 200,000 distinct CDR3 sequences, just under 95% being singletons. The chain recombines TRBV6-2 or TRBV6-3 with TRBJ2-7, with D uncertain. This receptor was identified in a human donor in good health. Sequenced: CD4+ T cells from PBMCs. The CDR3 DNA reads as TGTGCCAGCAGTTACTACCACTCCTACGAGCAGTACTTC. Translation: CASSYYHSYEQYF.